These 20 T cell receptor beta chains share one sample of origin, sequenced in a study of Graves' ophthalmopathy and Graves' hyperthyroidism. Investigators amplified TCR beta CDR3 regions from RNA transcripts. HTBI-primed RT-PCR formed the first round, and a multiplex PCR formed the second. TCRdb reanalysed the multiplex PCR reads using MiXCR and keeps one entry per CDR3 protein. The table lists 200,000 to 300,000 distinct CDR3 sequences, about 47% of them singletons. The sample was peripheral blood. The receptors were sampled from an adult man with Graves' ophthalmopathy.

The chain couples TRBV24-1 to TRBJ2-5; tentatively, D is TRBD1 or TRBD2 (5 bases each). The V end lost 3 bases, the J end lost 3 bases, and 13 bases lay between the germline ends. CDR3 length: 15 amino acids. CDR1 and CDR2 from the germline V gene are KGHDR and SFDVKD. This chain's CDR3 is CATSDPVRGEETQYF. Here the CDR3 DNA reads TGTGCCACCAGTGATCCCGTGAGGGGAGAAGAGACCCAGTACTTC.

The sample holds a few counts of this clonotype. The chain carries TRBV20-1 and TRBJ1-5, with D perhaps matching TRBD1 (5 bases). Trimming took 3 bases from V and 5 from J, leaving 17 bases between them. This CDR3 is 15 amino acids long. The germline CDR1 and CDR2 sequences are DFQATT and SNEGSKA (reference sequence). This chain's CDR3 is CSASREGRGDQPQHF. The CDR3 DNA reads TGCAGTGCTAGCCGCGAGGGGAGGGGCGATCAGCCCCAGCATTTT.

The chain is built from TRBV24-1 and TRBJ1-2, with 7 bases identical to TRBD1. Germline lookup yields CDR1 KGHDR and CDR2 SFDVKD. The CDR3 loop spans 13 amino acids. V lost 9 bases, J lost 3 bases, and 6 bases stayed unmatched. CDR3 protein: CATGKGGDYGYTF. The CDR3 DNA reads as TGTGCCACCGGTAAAGGGGGCGACTATGGCTACACCTTC.

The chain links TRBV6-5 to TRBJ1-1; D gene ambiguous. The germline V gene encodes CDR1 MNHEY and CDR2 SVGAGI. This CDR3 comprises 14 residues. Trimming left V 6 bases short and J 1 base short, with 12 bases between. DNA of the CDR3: TGTGCCAGCAGCCCCAGTTTGGGGAACACTGAAGCTTTCTTT. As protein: CASSPSLGNTEAFF.

The CDR3 nucleotides are TGTGCCAGCAGCTTGTCAGGGTACACCGGGGAGCTGTTTTTT. It translates to CASSLSGYTGELFF. The genes are TRBV5-4 and TRBJ2-2; a weak D match, TRBD1 (5 bases). Germline V lookup: CDR1 SGHNT, CDR2 YYREEE (reference sequence). The CDR3 sequence is 14 residues long. The V gene lost 1 base and the J gene lost 3 bases, with 7 bases spanning the gap.

The CDR3 DNA is TGTGCCAGCAGTCCCGTCGAGCGGACTATGTTGGTTCAAGAGACCCAGTACTTC. Translated: CASSPVERTMLVQETQYF. The chain joins TRBV12-3 or TRBV12-4 to TRBJ2-5, with D possibly TRBD2 on 6 matching bases. The CDR3 sequence is 18 residues long. Trimming removed 5 bases from V and 2 bases from J, with 24 bases in between.

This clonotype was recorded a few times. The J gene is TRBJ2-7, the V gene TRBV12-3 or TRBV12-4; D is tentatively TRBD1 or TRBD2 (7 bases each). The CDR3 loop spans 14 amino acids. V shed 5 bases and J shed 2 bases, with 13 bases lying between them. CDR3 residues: CASSPRGGAYEQYF. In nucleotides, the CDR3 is TGTGCCAGCAGTCCCAGGGGGGGCGCCTACGAGCAGTACTTC.

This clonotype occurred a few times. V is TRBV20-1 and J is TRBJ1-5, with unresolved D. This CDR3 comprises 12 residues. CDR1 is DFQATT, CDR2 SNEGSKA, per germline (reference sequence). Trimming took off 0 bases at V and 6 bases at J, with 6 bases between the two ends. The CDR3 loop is CSAREAGQPQHF. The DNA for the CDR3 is TGCAGTGCTAGAGAGGCTGGTCAGCCCCAGCATTTT.

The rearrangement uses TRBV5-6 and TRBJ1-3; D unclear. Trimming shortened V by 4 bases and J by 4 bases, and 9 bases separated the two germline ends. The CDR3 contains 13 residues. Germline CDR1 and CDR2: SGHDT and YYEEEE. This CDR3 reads CASSQGGGNTIYF. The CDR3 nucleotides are TGTGCCAGCAGCCAAGGAGGGGGAAACACCATATATTTT.

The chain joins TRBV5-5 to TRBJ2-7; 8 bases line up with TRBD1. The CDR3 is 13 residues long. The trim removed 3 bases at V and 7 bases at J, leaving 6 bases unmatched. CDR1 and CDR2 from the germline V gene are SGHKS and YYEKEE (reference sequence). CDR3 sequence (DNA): TGTGCCAGCAGCTCCCGACAGGGGCGGGAGCAGTACTTC. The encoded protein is CASSSRQGREQYF.

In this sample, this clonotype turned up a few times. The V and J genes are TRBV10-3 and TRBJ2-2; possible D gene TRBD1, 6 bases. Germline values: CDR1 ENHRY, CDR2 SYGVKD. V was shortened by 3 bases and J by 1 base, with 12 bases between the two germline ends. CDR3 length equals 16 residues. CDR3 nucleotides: TGTGCCATCAGTGATGCCGGGACAAAGAACACCGGGGAGCTGTTTTTT. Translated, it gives CAISDAGTKNTGELFF.

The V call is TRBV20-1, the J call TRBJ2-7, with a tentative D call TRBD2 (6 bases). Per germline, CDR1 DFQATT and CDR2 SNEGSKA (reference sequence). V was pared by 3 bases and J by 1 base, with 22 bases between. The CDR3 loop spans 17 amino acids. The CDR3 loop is CSARWDSGPLPSYEQYF. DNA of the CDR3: TGCAGTGCTAGGTGGGATAGCGGACCACTGCCTTCCTACGAGCAGTACTTC.

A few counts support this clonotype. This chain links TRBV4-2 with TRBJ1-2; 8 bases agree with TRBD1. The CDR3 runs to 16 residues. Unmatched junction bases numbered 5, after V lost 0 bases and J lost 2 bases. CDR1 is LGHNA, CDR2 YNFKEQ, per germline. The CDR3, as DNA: TGTGCCAGCAGCCAAGATCGGCAGGGGGCGAACTATGGCTACACCTTC. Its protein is CASSQDRQGANYGYTF.

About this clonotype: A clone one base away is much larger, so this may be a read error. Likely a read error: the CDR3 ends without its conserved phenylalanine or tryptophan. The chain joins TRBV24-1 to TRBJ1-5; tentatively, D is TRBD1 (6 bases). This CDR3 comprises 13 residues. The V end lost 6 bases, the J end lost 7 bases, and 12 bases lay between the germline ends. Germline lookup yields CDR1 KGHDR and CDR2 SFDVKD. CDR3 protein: CATSTGGGQPQHL. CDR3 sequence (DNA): TGTGCCACCAGTACCGGGGGCGGCCAGCCCCAGCATCTT.

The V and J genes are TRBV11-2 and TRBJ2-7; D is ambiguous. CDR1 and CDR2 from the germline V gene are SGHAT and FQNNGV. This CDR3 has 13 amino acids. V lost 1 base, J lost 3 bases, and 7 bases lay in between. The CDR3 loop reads CASSLVSYYEQYF. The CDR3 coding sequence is TGTGCCAGCAGCTTAGTCTCGTACTACGAGCAGTACTTC.

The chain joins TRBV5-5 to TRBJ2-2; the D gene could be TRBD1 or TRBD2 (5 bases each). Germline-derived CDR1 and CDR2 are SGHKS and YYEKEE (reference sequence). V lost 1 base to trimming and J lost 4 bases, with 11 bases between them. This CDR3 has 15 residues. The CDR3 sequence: CASSLRGATTGELFF. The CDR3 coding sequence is TGTGCCAGCAGCTTGCGAGGGGCGACCACCGGGGAGCTGTTTTTT.

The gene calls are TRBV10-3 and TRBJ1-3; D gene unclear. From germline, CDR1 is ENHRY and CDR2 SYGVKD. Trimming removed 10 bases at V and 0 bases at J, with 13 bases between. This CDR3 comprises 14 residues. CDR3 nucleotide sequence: TGTGCCAGCAGCTCCACTCTCTCTGGAAACACCATATATTTT. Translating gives CASSSTLSGNTIYF.

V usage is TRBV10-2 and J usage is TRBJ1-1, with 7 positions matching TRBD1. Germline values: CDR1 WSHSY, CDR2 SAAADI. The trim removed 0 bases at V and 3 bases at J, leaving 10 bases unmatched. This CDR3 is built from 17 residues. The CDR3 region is CASSESSITGAYTEAFF. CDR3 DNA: TGCGCCAGCAGTGAGTCCTCTATCACAGGGGCATACACTGAAGCTTTCTTT.

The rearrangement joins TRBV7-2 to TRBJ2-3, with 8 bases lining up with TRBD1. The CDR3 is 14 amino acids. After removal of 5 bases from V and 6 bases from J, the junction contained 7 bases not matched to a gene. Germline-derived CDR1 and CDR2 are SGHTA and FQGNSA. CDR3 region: CASSPRTGRDTQYF. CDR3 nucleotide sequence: TGTGCCAGCAGCCCACGGACAGGGAGGGATACGCAGTATTTT.

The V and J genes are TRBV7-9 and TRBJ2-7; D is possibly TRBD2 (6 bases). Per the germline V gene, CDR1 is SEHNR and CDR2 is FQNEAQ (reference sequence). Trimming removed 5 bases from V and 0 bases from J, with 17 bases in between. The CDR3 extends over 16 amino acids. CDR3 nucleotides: TGTGCCAGCAGCCTGGGTGGCGGGGCCATCTCCTACGAGCAGTACTTC. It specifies CASSLGGGAISYEQYF.